This is a list of T cell receptor beta chains from one sample in a study of blood T cells in healthy people across ages. One entry per CDR3 protein, called by TCRdb with MiXCR from the 5' RACE reads. This sample has 800,000 to 950,000 distinct CDR3 sequences, with about 29% found just once. The same data also went into a second study, on T cells of mothers and their children.

Sequencing used blood. The receptors come from a woman aged 40 to 50 in good health. CDR3s include the opening cysteine and the closing phenylalanine or tryptophan. A D gene is named only where the DNA matches it firmly. Clone size is stated in some rows and not others, as once, few, many or a class when expanded.

NA,TRBV2,NA,TRBJ1-2,TGTGCCAGCAGTGAAATGGGGAAGAACGGCTACACCTTC,CASSEMGKNGYTF
NA,TRBV5-1,many,TRBJ1-2,TGCGCCAGCAGCCTTACCTTTGGGCCGGACAACTATGGCTACACCTTC,CASSLTFGPDNYGYTF
NA,TRBV14,NA,TRBJ2-3,TGTGCCAGCAGCCTCTTGCGAGGGACCAACACAGATACGCAGTATTTT,CASSLLRGTNTDTQYF
NA,TRBV7-2,few,TRBJ2-3,TGTGCCAGCAGCTTTCTAGGGGGGGATACGCAGTATTTT,CASSFLGGDTQYF
NA,TRBV7-2,NA,TRBJ1-5,TGTGCCAGCAGGCCAAGCGGGGGCCAGCCCCAGCATTTT,CASRPSGGQPQHF
NA,TRBV12-3/TRBV12-4,NA,TRBJ2-6,TGTGCCAGCAGTTGGGGCAGGGCCTATTCTGGGGCCAACGTCCTGACTTTC,CASSWGRAYSGANVLTF
NA,TRBV11-2,few,TRBJ2-1,TGTGCCAGCAGCTTAGGATTCCCTTCCTACAATGAGCAGTTCTTC,CASSLGFPSYNEQFF
NA,TRBV7-2,many,TRBJ1-4,TGTGCCAGCAGCTTAGAGCGGGCAACTAATGAAAAACTGTTTTTT,CASSLERATNEKLFF
NA,TRBV5-1,many,TRBJ1-2,TGCGCCAGCAGCTTGGGGCCGGGGAGACATAACGAAGGCTACACCTTC,CASSLGPGRHNEGYTF
TRBD2,TRBV7-2,NA,TRBJ2-1,TGTGCCAGCAGCTTAACTAGCGGGGGAGTCCTACACAATGAGCAGTTCTTC,CASSLTSGGVLHNEQFF
NA,TRBV20-1,many,TRBJ2-3,TGCAGTGCTAGAGATGGGGCGGGCACCGGCACAGATACGCAGTATTTT,CSARDGAGTGTDTQYF
TRBD1,TRBV12-3/TRBV12-4,few,TRBJ2-1,TGTGCCAGCAGTCTTGGACAGGTAGTGTTCTTC,CASSLGQVVFF
NA,TRBV7-2,few,TRBJ2-1,TGTGCCAGCAGCTCCCCCCTAATTAGGAATGAGCAGTTCTTC,CASSSPLIRNEQFF
TRBD1,TRBV29-1,few,TRBJ1-1,TGCAGCGCTCCCGGGACAGGGGGCGTGATGAACACTGAAGCTTTCTTT,CSAPGTGGVMNTEAFF
NA,TRBV2,few,TRBJ2-1,TGTGCCAGCACGGGAGCTCTATCCTACAATGAGCAGTTCTTC,CASTGALSYNEQFF
NA,TRBV6-5,few,TRBJ1-5,TGTGCCAGCAGTCCAATCGCGAATAGCAATCAGCCCCAGCATTTT,CASSPIANSNQPQHF
NA,TRBV7-8,few,TRBJ2-2,TGTGCCAGCAGTCGGGGGACCGGGGAGCTGTTTTTT,CASSRGTGELFF
TRBD2,TRBV5-1,many,TRBJ2-5,TGCGCCAGCAGCTTGTCATTAGCGGGGGGTGAGACCCAGTACTTC,CASSLSLAGGETQYF
NA,TRBV20-1,NA,TRBJ2-7,TGCAGTGCTAGGCCTGAGGGGGTTTCTAATGAGCAGTACTTC,CSARPEGVSNEQYF
NA,TRBV7-2,few,TRBJ2-5,TGTGCCAGCAGCTTAGGATGGGGGCGTTCAGAGACCCAGTACTTC,CASSLGWGRSETQYF
NA,TRBV4-3,few,TRBJ2-3,TGCGCCAGCAGCCAAGATTTGAAGGGCACAGATACGCAGTATTTT,CASSQDLKGTDTQYF
NA,TRBV14,NA,TRBJ1-1,TGTGCCAGCAGCCTAACGCCAGGGATCACTGAAGCTTTCTTT,CASSLTPGITEAFF
NA,TRBV5-6,NA,TRBJ2-1,TGTGCCAGCAGCTTGCCCCACTCCGGTGAGCAGTTCTTC,CASSLPHSGEQFF
TRBD2,TRBV15,few,TRBJ2-1,TGTGCCACCAGCAGAGGTTATGGCGGGGGAACCTACAATGAGCAGTTCTTC,CATSRGYGGGTYNEQFF
TRBD2,TRBV7-9,NA,TRBJ2-1,TGTGCCAGCAGTCCTAGCGGGGCCCCCAATGAGCAGTTCTTC,CASSPSGAPNEQFF
NA,TRBV6-5,NA,TRBJ2-3,TGTGCCAGCAGTGGTAGGGGGGGAGGCACAGATACGCGGTATTTT,CASSGRGGGTDTRYF
NA,TRBV15,many,TRBJ2-5,TGTGCCACCAGCAGCCACCTGTCAGGGGCGGAGACCCAGTACTTC,CATSSHLSGAETQYF